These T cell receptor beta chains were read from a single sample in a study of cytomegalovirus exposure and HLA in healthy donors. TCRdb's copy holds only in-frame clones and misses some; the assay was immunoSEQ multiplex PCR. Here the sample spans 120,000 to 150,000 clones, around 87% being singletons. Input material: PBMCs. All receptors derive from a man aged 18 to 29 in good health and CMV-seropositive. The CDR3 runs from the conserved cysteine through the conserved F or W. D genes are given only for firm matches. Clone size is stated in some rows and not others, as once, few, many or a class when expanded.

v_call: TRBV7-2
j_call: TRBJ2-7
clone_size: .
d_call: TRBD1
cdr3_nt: TGTGCCAGCAGCCCCGGACAGGGGGTCGAGCAGTACTTC
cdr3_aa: CASSPGQGVEQYF

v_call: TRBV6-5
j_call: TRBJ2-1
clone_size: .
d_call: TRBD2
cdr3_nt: TGTGCCAGCAGCATCACTAGCGGGCCCTACAATGAGCAGTTCTTC
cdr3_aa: CASSITSGPYNEQFF

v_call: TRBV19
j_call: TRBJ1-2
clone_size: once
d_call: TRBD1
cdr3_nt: TGTGCCAGTGAAACAGGGGGCAGGGGCTACACCTTC
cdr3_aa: CASETGGRGYTF

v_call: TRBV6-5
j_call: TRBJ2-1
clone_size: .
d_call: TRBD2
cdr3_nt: TGTGCCAGCAGTTACTCGGAGGCGGGAGGGCGGGGTGAGCAGTTCTTC
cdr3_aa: CASSYSEAGGRGEQFF

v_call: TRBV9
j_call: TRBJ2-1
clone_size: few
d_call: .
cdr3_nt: TGTGCCAGCAGCCCCCCCTTCGGGGGAAGGACCTACAATGAGCAGTTCTTC
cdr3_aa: CASSPPFGGRTYNEQFF

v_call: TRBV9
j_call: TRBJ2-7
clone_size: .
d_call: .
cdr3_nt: TGTGCCAGCAGCGTAGGGGTTGGAGTATACGAGCAGTACTTC
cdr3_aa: CASSVGVGVYEQYF

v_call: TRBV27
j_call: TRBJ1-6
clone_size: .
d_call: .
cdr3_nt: TGTGCCAGCAGTTTCCCGGGTAATTCACCCCTCCACTTT
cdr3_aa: CASSFPGNSPLHF

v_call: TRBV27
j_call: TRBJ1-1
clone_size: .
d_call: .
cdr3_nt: TGTGCCAGCAGTTCGTACCCTCTGGGCATGAACACTGAAGCTTTCTTT
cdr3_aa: CASSSYPLGMNTEAFF

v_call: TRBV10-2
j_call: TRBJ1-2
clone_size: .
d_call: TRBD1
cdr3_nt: TGCGCCAGCAGTGACCCCTCGGGACAGGGACGGGCCCCCTATGGCTACACCTTC
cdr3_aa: CASSDPSGQGRAPYGYTF

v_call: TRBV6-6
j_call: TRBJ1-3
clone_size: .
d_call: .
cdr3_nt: TGTGCCAGCAGTAATTCGGGCTCTGGAAACACCATATATTTT
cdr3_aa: CASSNSGSGNTIYF

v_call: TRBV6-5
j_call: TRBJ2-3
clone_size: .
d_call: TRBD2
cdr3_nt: TGTGCCAGCAGTTACTCGAAAACTAGCGGGACAGATACGCAGTATTTT
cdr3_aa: CASSYSKTSGTDTQYF

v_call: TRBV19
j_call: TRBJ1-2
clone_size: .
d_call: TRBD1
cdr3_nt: TGTGCCACCTCGAGACAGGGATGGGATGGCTACACCTTC
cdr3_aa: CATSRQGWDGYTF

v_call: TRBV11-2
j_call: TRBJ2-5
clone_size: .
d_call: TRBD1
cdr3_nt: TGTGCCAGCACGACAGGGGACCAAGAGACCCAGTACTTC
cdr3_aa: CASTTGDQETQYF

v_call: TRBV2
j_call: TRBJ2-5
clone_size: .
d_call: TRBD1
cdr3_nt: TGTGCCAGCAGTGAAGGACAGGGGGCGCGGGAGACCCAGTACTTC
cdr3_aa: CASSEGQGARETQYF

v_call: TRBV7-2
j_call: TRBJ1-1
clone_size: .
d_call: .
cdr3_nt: TGTGCCAGCAGGACTAATACAGACACTGAAGCTTTCTTT
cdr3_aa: CASRTNTDTEAFF

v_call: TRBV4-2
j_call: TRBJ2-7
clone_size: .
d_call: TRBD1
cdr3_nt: TGTGCCAGCAGCCCTCGGACAGGGGACGAGCAGTACTTC
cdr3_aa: CASSPRTGDEQYF

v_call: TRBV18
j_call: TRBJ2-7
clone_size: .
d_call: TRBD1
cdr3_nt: TGTGCCAGCTCACCATTCGGGACAGAAAGTTACGAGCAGTACTTC
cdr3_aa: CASSPFGTESYEQYF

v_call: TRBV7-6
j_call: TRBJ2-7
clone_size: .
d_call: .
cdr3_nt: TGTGCCAGCAGCTTAGCGGCTCAGGTGCGACCCATGTACGAGCAGTACTTC
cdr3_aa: CASSLAAQVRPMYEQYF

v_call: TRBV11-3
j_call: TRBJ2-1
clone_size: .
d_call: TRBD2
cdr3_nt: TGTGCCAGCAGCTTAGGGACTAGCGGGGCTTACAATGAGCAGTTCTTC
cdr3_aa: CASSLGTSGAYNEQFF

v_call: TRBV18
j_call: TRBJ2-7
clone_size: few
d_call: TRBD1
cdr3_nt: TGTGCCAGCTCACCTACCGGGACAGGGGACTACGAGCAGTACTTC
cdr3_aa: CASSPTGTGDYEQYF

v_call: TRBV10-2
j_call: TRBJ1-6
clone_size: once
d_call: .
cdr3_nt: TGCGCCAGCAGACTACAGGGTGATTCACCCCTCCACTTT
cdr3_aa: CASRLQGDSPLHF

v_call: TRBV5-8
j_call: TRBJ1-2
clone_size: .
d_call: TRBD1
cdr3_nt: TGTGCCAGCACACCACAGGGGGCTGCATATGGCTACACCTTC
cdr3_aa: CASTPQGAAYGYTF

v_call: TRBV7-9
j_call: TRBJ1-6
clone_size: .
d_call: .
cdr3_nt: TGTGCCAGCAGTACAGGCGACGGTTCACCCCTCCACTTT
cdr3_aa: CASSTGDGSPLHF

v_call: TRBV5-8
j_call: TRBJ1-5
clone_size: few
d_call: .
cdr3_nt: TGTGCCAGCAAGGCAGGAACGCTCGGGCCCCAGCATTTT
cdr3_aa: CASKAGTLGPQHF

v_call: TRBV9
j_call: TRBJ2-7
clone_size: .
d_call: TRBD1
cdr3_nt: TGTGCCAGCAGCGTGAGACCGAAGACAGGGAAGGGGAACGAGCAGTACTTC
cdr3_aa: CASSVRPKTGKGNEQYF

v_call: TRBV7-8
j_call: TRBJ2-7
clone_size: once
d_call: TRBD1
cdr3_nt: TGTGCCAGCAGCCCGGGGGACAGGCTCTACGAGCAGTACTTC
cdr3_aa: CASSPGDRLYEQYF

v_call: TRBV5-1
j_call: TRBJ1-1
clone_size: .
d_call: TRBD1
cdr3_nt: TGCGCCAGCAGCCTGTCCGGGACAGGGGAGGCGAACACTGAAGCTTTCTTT
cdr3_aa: CASSLSGTGEANTEAFF

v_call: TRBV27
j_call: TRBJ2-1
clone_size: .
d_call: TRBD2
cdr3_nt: TGTGCCAGCAGTTTAACAAACGGGGGGATTAGGTTCTTC
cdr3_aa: CASSLTNGGIRFF

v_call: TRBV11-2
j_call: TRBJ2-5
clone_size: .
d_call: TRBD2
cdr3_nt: TGTGCCAGCAGCTTAGACCTTCTAGCGGGGGCCGAGGGGGAGACCCAGTACTTC
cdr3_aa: CASSLDLLAGAEGETQYF

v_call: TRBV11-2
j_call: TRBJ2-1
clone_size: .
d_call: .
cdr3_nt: TGTGCCAGCAGCTCCCCAAGGGGGTCCTACAATGAGCAGTTCTTC
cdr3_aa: CASSSPRGSYNEQFF

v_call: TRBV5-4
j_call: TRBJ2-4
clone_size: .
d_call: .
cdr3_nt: TGTGCCAGCAGCTCCTCAGGGGGAGGTAAAAACATTCAGTACTTC
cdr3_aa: CASSSSGGGKNIQYF

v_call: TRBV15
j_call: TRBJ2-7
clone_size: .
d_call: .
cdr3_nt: TGTGCCACCAGCAGAGATCGAGTGGTTTACGAGCAGTACTTC
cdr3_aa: CATSRDRVVYEQYF

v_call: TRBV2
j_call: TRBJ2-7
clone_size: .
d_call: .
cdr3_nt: TGTGCCAGCAGTGAATTCAGGGTCGAGCAGTACTTC
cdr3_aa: CASSEFRVEQYF

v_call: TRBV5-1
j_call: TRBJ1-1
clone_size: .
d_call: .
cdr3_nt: TGCGCCAGCAGCTTGGCATACATCAACACTGAAGCTTTCTTT
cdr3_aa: CASSLAYINTEAFF

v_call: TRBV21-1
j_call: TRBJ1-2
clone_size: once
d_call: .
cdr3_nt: TGTGCCAGCAGCATCTACACCGGAGGGCTTTACACCTTC
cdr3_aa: CASSIYTGGLYTF

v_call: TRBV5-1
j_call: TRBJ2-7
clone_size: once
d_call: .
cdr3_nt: TGCGCCAGCAGCTTGGAGTCGGAGGGGCGCCATCGGTACTTC
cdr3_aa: CASSLESEGRHRYF

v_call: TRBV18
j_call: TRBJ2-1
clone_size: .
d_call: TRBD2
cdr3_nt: TGTGCCAGCTCACCTCTAGCGGGAGTTTACAATGAGCAGTTCTTC
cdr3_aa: CASSPLAGVYNEQFF

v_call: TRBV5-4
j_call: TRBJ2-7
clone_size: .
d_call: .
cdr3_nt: TGTGCCAGCAGCTTTCTAGGGGGTAGCTCCTACGAGCAGTACTTC
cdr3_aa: CASSFLGGSSYEQYF

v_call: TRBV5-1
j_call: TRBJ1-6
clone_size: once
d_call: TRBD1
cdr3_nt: TGCGCCAGCAGCTTGGAGGGGGCCCCTAAATCACCCCTCCACTTT
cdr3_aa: CASSLEGAPKSPLHF

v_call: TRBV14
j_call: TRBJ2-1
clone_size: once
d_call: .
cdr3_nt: TGTGCCAGCAGCCAAGAATCCTGGAGGTCGGTCTACAATGAGCAGTTCTTC
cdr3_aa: CASSQESWRSVYNEQFF

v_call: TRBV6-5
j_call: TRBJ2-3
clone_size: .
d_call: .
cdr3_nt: TGTGCCAGCAGCTCCGGGGGACGGGTGGATACGCAGTATTTT
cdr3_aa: CASSSGGRVDTQYF

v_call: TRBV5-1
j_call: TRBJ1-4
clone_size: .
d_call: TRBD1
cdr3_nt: TGCGCCAGCAGCCTTGACAGGGCGGGGGAAAAACTGTTTTTT
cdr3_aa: CASSLDRAGEKLFF

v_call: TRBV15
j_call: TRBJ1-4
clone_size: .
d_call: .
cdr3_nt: TGTGCCACCAGCAGCGCGCGGACAGCGACGAGGAATGAAAAACTGTTTTTT
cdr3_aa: CATSSARTATRNEKLFF

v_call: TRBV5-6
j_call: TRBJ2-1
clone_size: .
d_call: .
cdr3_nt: TGTGCCAGCAGCTATAGTTACAATGAGCAGTTCTTC
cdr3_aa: CASSYSYNEQFF

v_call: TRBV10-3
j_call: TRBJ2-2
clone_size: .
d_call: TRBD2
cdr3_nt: TGTGCCATCCGTCTTAGCGGGAGGGCTGGCACCGGGGAGCTGTTTTTT
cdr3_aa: CAIRLSGRAGTGELFF

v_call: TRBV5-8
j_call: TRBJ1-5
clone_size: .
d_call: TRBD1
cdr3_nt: TGTGCCAGCAGCTTGGACTTTACAGGGGGTGGCAATCAGCCCCAGCATTTT
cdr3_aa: CASSLDFTGGGNQPQHF

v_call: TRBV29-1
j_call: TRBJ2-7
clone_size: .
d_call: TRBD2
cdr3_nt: TGCAGCGTTGAAGCGGGAGGGGTCTACGAGCAGTACTTC
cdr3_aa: CSVEAGGVYEQYF

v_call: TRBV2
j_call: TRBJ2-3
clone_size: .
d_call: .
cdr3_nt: TGTGCCAGCAGTGAATGGGGCACAGAGAGCTCTAGCACAGATACGCAGTATTTT
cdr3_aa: CASSEWGTESSSTDTQYF